The 5 T cell receptor beta chains below were found in one sample sequenced in a study of T cell responses to AZD1222 COVID-19 vaccine. Using immunoSEQ multiplex PCR, the repertoire was profiled, and TCRdb retains in-frame clones only, with some absent. The sample yields some 31,000 clones, roughly 74% seen once. This specimen consisted of peripheral blood, obtained 28 days after the second AZD1222 dose. The receptor source for this set is an adult who received the AZD1222 COVID-19 vaccine.

The chain employs TRBV3-1 (or the pseudogene TRBV3-2) and TRBJ2-5; 10 bases are a match to TRBD2. The CDR3 is 15 residues long. V lost 6 bases and J lost 3; bases outside the gene matches: 7. Germline loops: CDR1 LGHDT, CDR2 YNNKEL (reference sequence). CDR3: CASRLLAGQEETQYF. The DNA of the CDR3 is TGTGCCAGCAGACTACTAGCGGGGCAAGAAGAGACCCAGTACTTC.

This chain links TRBV3-1 (or the pseudogene TRBV3-2) with TRBJ1-2; 7 bases map to TRBD1. CDR1 is LGHDT, CDR2 YNNKEL, per germline (reference sequence). V lost 0 bases to trimming and J lost 0 bases; unmatched junction nucleotides: 7. The CDR3 is made up of 17 amino acids. CDR3 sequence reads: CASSQETTGVANYGYTF. In DNA form, the CDR3 reads TGTGCCAGCAGCCAAGAGACCACAGGGGTAGCTAACTATGGCTACACCTTC.

The chain joins TRBV5-8 to TRBJ1-5; D is perhaps TRBD1 (5 bases). The CDR3 runs 16 residues. Trimming pared 2 bases from V and 5 bases from J, leaving 17 bases between. CDR1 SGHTS and CDR2 YDEGEE come from the germline V gene. The CDR3 reads CASSFYGAEFDQPQHF. The CDR3 DNA reads as TGTGCCAGCAGCTTTTATGGGGCCGAATTCGATCAGCCCCAGCATTTT. The entire variable domain, with the rest obtained from reference TRBV5-8 and TRBJ1-5, is as follows: EAGVTQSPTHLIKTRGQQATLRCSPISGHTSVYWYQQALGLGLQFLLWYDEGEERNRGNFPPRFSGRQFPNYSSELNVNALELEDSALYLCASSFYGAEFDQPQHFGDGTRLSIL.

The chain uses TRBV7-8 and TRBJ2-3, with 8 positions matching TRBD2. CDR3 size: 16 residues. Unmatched junction bases numbered 10, after V lost 5 bases and J lost 3 bases. CDR1 and CDR2 from the germline V gene are SGHVS and FQNEAQ. The CDR3, as DNA: TGTGCCAGCAGCCACCGCCCAGCGGGAGCGACAGATACGCAGTATTTT. This translates into CASSHRPAGATDTQYF.

The chain couples TRBV30 to TRBJ1-2; D gene unclear. Trimming cost V 0 bases and J 12 bases, with 14 bases left between them. This CDR3 comprises 12 residues. Germline V lookup: CDR1 GTSNPN, CDR2 SVGIG (reference sequence). CDR3 DNA: TGTGCCTGGAGTGTACCTAGGGAGGTGCACACCTTC. Protein: CAWSVPREVHTF.